Below, 18 T cell receptor beta chains from the same sample are listed, as sequenced in a study of T-cell reconstitution after alpha-beta-depleted transplantation in children. A library of TCRbeta sequences, prepared with unique molecular identifiers, was generated. TCRdb itself ran the PCR reads through MiXCR, one entry per CDR3 protein. The table includes 490,000 or so distinct CDR3 sequences, around an eighth detected once. Sequencing used PBMCs from the stem cell graft donor, obtained from the stem cell graft. Source of these receptors: a human donor who donated a stem cell graft to a child with combined immunodeficiency.

This clonotype was found a few times. The chain combines TRBV7-3 with TRBJ2-2, with TRBD2 matching 13 bases. CDR1 and CDR2 (germline): SGHTA, FQGTGA. The CDR3 loop spans 16 amino acids. The V segment lost 3 bases and the J segment 4 bases; nucleotides outside the gene matches: 2. CDR3 loop: CASSFRLAGGTGELFF. The DNA of the CDR3 is TGTGCCAGCAGCTTTCGACTAGCGGGGGGCACCGGGGAGCTGTTTTTT. The full variable domain, its missing parts supplied by reference TRBV7-3 and TRBJ2-2, is GAGVSQTPSNKVTEKGKYVELRCDPISGHTALYWYRQSLGQGPEFLIYFQGTGAADDSGLPNDRFFAVRPEGSVSTLKIQRTERGDSAVYLCASSFRLAGGTGELFFGEGSRLTVL.

In its sample, this clonotype was seen a few times. This chain links TRBV6-1 with TRBJ1-4; 7 bases map to TRBD1. Unmatched junction bases numbered 7, after V lost 7 bases and J lost 8 bases. The CDR3 is made up of 13 amino acids. Germline V lookup: CDR1 MNHNS, CDR2 SASEGT. DNA of the CDR3: TGTGCCAGCACCGGGACAGAGGGCGAAAAACTGTTTTTT. Its protein is CASTGTEGEKLFF.

The chain has TRBV6-4 and TRBJ2-1; 8 bases are a match to TRBD1. The junction had 8 bases not matched to a gene; V was cut back by 0 bases and J by 7 bases. In germline, CDR1 is MRHNA, CDR2 SNTAGT. This CDR3 region has 16 residues. For the CDR3, the DNA is TGTGCCAGCAGTGACTCGGCAGGGGGCTACGTAAATGAGCAGTTCTTC. Translating it yields CASSDSAGGYVNEQFF.

This clonotype was detected ten times or more. The chain combines TRBV3-1 with TRBJ2-2; D is ambiguous. The CDR3 has 12 residues. The V and J ends lost 4 bases and 3 bases respectively, with 3 bases between them. In germline, CDR1 is LGHDT, CDR2 YNNKEL (reference sequence). DNA for the CDR3: TGTGCCAGCAGCCGGGACACCGGGGAGCTGTTTTTT. Translation gives CASSRDTGELFF.

A few counts support this clonotype. This chain uses TRBV3-1 with TRBJ1-3; unclear D gene. This CDR3 spans 11 amino acids. V was clipped by 5 bases and J by 7 bases, with 6 bases between them. CDR1 and CDR2 (germline): LGHDT, YNNKEL (reference sequence). The CDR3, as DNA: TGTGCCAGCAGCAACCGGAACACCATATATTTT. It specifies CASSNRNTIYF.

V is TRBV5-1 and J is TRBJ2-3, with D unclear. Trimming stripped 3 bases from V and 5 bases from J, with 7 bases between. CDR1 is SGHRS and CDR2 is YFSETQ in the germline V gene. The CDR3 totals 12 residues. In nucleotides, the CDR3 is TGCGCCAGCAGCTCGATTCTAGATACGCAGTATTTT. Its translation is CASSSILDTQYF.

This rearrangement joins TRBV10-3 to TRBJ2-1; D is undetermined. From germline, CDR1 is ENHRY and CDR2 SYGVKD. The CDR3 is 12 residues long. V lost 6 bases, J lost 4 bases, and 7 bases lay in between. The CDR3 here is CAIRGAYNEQFF. The CDR3, as DNA: TGTGCCATCAGGGGCGCGTACAATGAGCAGTTCTTC.

This clonotype has more than one count but fewer than ten. V usage is TRBV12-3 or TRBV12-4 and J usage is TRBJ2-1; D possibly corresponds to TRBD2 (6 bases). This CDR3 has 14 residues. V gave up 8 bases and J gave up 7 bases, with 18 bases separating them. CDR3 residues: CASSGLGLTNEQFF. The CDR3 DNA reads as TGTGCCAGCTCCGGGTTAGGACTAACGAATGAGCAGTTCTTC.

A few counts support this clonotype. V and J are TRBV7-2 and TRBJ2-7; 8 bases fit TRBD1. The CDR3 covers 15 residues. V shed 4 bases, J shed 7 bases, and the junction held 12 bases outside the gene matches. Looked up from germline, CDR1 is SGHTA and CDR2 is FQGNSA. CDR3 bases: TGTGCCAGCAGCTCCAACAGGGGGTCGACTTTTGAGCAGTACTTC. This gives the protein CASSSNRGSTFEQYF.

The chain recombines TRBV7-3 with TRBJ1-2; D is perhaps TRBD1 (5 bases). The germline V gene encodes CDR1 SGHTA and CDR2 FQGTGA. V lost 2 bases to trimming and J lost 2 bases, with 12 bases between them. CDR3 length: 15 amino acids. CDR3 nucleotide sequence: TGTGCCAGCAGCTTAGGTGGGCAGGGCAACTATGGCTACACCTTC. Translating it yields CASSLGGQGNYGYTF.

The chain joins TRBV19 to TRBJ2-3; no reliable D call. The CDR3 spans 11 residues. Germline lookup yields CDR1 LNHDA and CDR2 SQIVND (reference sequence). V dropped 4 bases and J dropped 5 bases, with 4 bases sitting between them. This CDR3 is CASSKGDTQYF. Written as DNA, the CDR3 is TGTGCCAGTAGTAAGGGAGATACGCAGTATTTT.

This clonotype was found a few times. The chain employs TRBV4-3 and TRBJ1-6, with D unclear. The V end lost 4 bases, the J end lost 9 bases, and 19 bases lay between the germline ends. Germline V gene data show CDR1 as LGHNA and CDR2 as YSLEER. There are 16 residues in the CDR3. The DNA of the CDR3 is TGCGCCAGCAGCCCCACGACGGGCGTAGGAAGTTCACCCCTCCACTTT. The encoded protein is CASSPTTGVGSSPLHF.

This clonotype has a count of ten or more. This CDR3 reads CSARGGRDYEQYF. The CDR3 nucleotides read TGCAGTGCTAGAGGCGGGCGGGACTACGAGCAGTACTTC. This chain links TRBV20-1 with TRBJ2-7, with D tentatively TRBD2 (6 bases). Germline CDR1 is DFQATT and CDR2 is SNEGSKA (reference sequence). The CDR3 loop spans 13 amino acids. Trimming shortened V by 1 base and J by 3 bases, and 10 bases separated the two germline ends.

The sample holds many counts of this clonotype. The rearrangement links TRBV29-1 to TRBJ2-7, with D possibly matching TRBD2 (6 bases). The ends were cut back, 0 bases at V and 4 bases at J, with 10 bases in the middle. Germline lookup yields CDR1 SQVTM and CDR2 ANQGSEA. The CDR3 runs 13 residues. CDR3 DNA: TGCAGCGTTGAAGATAGGAGGGGATACGAGCAGTACTTC. This sequence encodes CSVEDRRGYEQYF.

This clonotype was counted ten times or more. The V call is TRBV27, the J call TRBJ2-1; D uncertain. V was cut by 4 bases and J by 12 bases, with 10 bases left in between. The CDR3 runs to 11 residues. Germline assignment: CDR1 MNHEY and CDR2 SMNVEV (reference sequence). The DNA for the CDR3 is TGTGCCAGCAGTTCCTTCTTGGGGCAGTTCTTC. Its translation: CASSSFLGQFF.

The chain has TRBV7-9 and TRBJ1-4; the D gene is possibly TRBD1 (6 bases). This CDR3 is built from 17 residues. Germline V CDR1 and CDR2: SEHNR, FQNEAQ (reference sequence). V was clipped by 7 bases and J by 5 bases, with 23 bases between them. The CDR3 DNA sequence: TGTGCCAGCACCACGCCCCCCGGGGGGGCTTCGAATGAAAAACTGTTTTTT. It codes for CASTTPPGGASNEKLFF.

There are many counts of this clonotype. In nucleotides, the CDR3 is TGTGCCAGCAGCGCCGTTCGGGACAGAGATCAGCCCCAGCATTTT. Its protein is CASSAVRDRDQPQHF. The chain uses TRBV9 and TRBJ1-5; 7 nucleotides agree with TRBD1. V dropped 3 bases and J dropped 5; count of bases not matched to a gene: 8. The CDR3 loop spans 15 amino acids. Germline V gives CDR1 SGDLS, CDR2 YYNGEE.

This sequence joins TRBV9 and TRBJ1-2, with D possibly TRBD1 on 6 matching bases. This CDR3 is 15 amino acids long. Between the trimmed V and J ends, which lost 4 bases and 4 bases, there was a span of 17 bases. Germline V gene data show CDR1 as SGDLS and CDR2 as YYNGEE. The CDR3 nucleotides are TGTGCCAGCAGCCCGAGGACCGGACAGCTCTATGGCTACACCTTC. This encodes CASSPRTGQLYGYTF.